The next 20 T cell receptor beta chains were all read from a single sample in a study of blood T cell repertoires in COVID-19. Produced via immunoSEQ multiplex PCR; TCRdb's table is partial and in-frame only. The sample consists of around 220,000 clones, under 90% of them appearing once. The sample comprised peripheral blood. These TCRs come from a woman older than 75 with COVID-19, enrolled during active disease.

The CDR3: CASSLGAQDTQYF. CDR3 coding DNA: TGTGCCAGCAGTTTAGGGGCCCAAGATACGCAGTATTTT. The V call is TRBV12-3 or TRBV12-4, the J call TRBJ2-3; D not certain. This CDR3 contains 13 residues. The ends were cut back, 1 base at V and 5 bases at J, with 7 bases in the middle.

This clone was seen only a few times. The V gene is TRBV3-1 (or the pseudogene TRBV3-2), the J gene TRBJ1-3, with D perhaps TRBD1 (5 bases). Trimming took 4 bases from V and 3 from J, leaving 10 bases between them. The CDR3 is 14 amino acids. In germline, CDR1 is LGHDT, CDR2 YNNKEL (reference sequence). As DNA, the CDR3 is TGTGCCAGCAGCCTAGGGGATGTTGGAAACACCATATATTTT. Its protein product is CASSLGDVGNTIYF.

The chain employs TRBV6-5 and TRBJ1-5; D unresolved. V dropped 7 bases and J dropped 6 bases, with 16 bases sitting between them. From germline, CDR1 is MNHEY and CDR2 SVGAGI. CDR3 length: 14 residues. The CDR3 bases are TGTGCCAGCACCGAGGTTAACGGCGGTCAGCCCCAGCATTTT. It encodes CASTEVNGGQPQHF.

This clone was seen just once. The V gene is TRBV5-1, the J gene TRBJ2-1; D not certain. Per the germline V gene, CDR1 is SGHRS and CDR2 is YFSETQ. The V end was cut by 6 bases, the J end by 0 bases, with 10 bases between. CDR3 length equals 14 residues. The CDR3 DNA reads as TGCGCCAGCATGGCGGCAAGCTCCTACAATGAGCAGTTCTTC. Translation: CASMAASSYNEQFF.

For the CDR3, the DNA is TGTGCCAGCAGCCAAGAGTATCCTAGCGGGGTAAACTACAATGAGCAGTTCTTC. As protein: CASSQEYPSGVNYNEQFF. This chain uses TRBV3-1 (or the pseudogene TRBV3-2) with TRBJ2-1, with TRBD2 matching over 9 bases. This CDR3 has 18 residues. The germline CDR1 and CDR2 sequences are LGHDT and YNNKEL (reference sequence). V lost 0 bases, J lost 3 bases, and 9 bases stayed unmatched.

The gene calls are TRBV5-5 and TRBJ2-5, with D perhaps TRBD2 (5 bases). Between the trimmed V and J ends, which lost 2 bases and 5 bases, there was a span of 10 bases. The germline V gene encodes CDR1 SGHKS and CDR2 YYEKEE (reference sequence). CDR3 length equals 13 residues. DNA of the CDR3: TGTGCCAGCAGCTTAGAGGGAGCGGAGACCCAGTACTTC. Its protein is CASSLEGAETQYF.

This chain links TRBV5-1 with TRBJ2-7; 9 positions match TRBD1. The CDR3 is 17 amino acids. Trimming removed 1 base from V and 1 base from J; junction bases left unmatched: 9. CDR1 and CDR2 from the germline V gene are SGHRS and YFSETQ. The CDR3 loop reads CASSLWGRQGESYEQYF. The CDR3 bases are TGCGCCAGCAGCTTGTGGGGGAGACAGGGGGAATCCTACGAGCAGTACTTC.

CDR3: CASRLAGGNQETQYF. The CDR3 bases are TGTGCCAGCCGACTAGCGGGGGGGAATCAAGAGACCCAGTACTTC. The chain recombines TRBV27 with TRBJ2-5; TRBD2 matches 14 bases. J lost 2 bases, V lost 8 bases, and 4 bases had no gene match. This CDR3 comprises 15 residues. CDR1 MNHEY and CDR2 SMNVEV come from the germline V gene (reference sequence).

This clone occurred a few times. V gene TRBV7-9 combines with J gene TRBJ2-1, with 10 nucleotides matching TRBD2. CDR1 and CDR2 from the germline V gene are SEHNR and FQNEAQ (reference sequence). After removal of 5 bases from V and 9 bases from J, the junction contained 7 bases not matched to a gene. CDR3 length equals 14 residues. This CDR3 is CASSRSGGASEQFF. In nucleotides, the CDR3 is TGTGCCAGCAGCCGAAGCGGGGGGGCGTCTGAGCAGTTCTTC.

V gene TRBV6-5 combines with J gene TRBJ1-2; D remains ambiguous. Deletions cut 5 bases from V and 5 bases from J, with 15 bases between. Germline values: CDR1 MNHEY, CDR2 SVGAGI. The CDR3 totals 14 residues. The CDR3 loop reads CASSPERAGYGYTF. The CDR3 nucleotides are TGTGCCAGCAGTCCCGAACGCGCGGGGTATGGCTACACCTTC.

The chain uses TRBV3-1 (or the pseudogene TRBV3-2) and TRBJ2-7; D might be TRBD2 (5 bases). The V and J ends lost 1 base and 3 bases respectively, with 13 bases between them. The length of the CDR3 is 15 residues. Germline CDR1 reads LGHDT; CDR2 reads YNNKEL (reference sequence). The CDR3 coding sequence is TGTGCCAGCAGCCAAGTTCTGGAGGCATACTACGAGCAGTACTTC. This gives the protein CASSQVLEAYYEQYF.

The V gene is TRBV7-9, the J gene TRBJ1-4; D possibly corresponds to TRBD1 (6 bases). The CDR3 is 16 amino acids. The V gene lost 5 bases and the J gene lost 0 bases, with 13 bases spanning the gap. Germline V gene data show CDR1 as SEHNR and CDR2 as FQNEAQ (reference sequence). The DNA for the CDR3 is TGTGCCAGCAGCCCTGGACAGCCTGCAACTAATGAAAAACTGTTTTTT. Encoded protein: CASSPGQPATNEKLFF.

This chain joins TRBV19 and TRBJ2-3; D is perhaps TRBD1 (5 bases). Germline V gene data show CDR1 as LNHDA and CDR2 as SQIVND (reference sequence). Between the trimmed V and J ends, which lost 5 bases and 5 bases, there was a span of 20 bases. The CDR3 length is 16 residues. CDR3 in DNA: TGTGCCAGTAGTTCGTGGGGCGCTCGGGTGGGAGATACGCAGTATTTT. This translates into CASSSWGARVGDTQYF.

The table lists this clone with a few counts. CDR3 nucleotides: TGTGCCAGCAGTCGGGACATCGATCAGCCCCAGCATTTT. The encoded protein is CASSRDIDQPQHF. The V and J genes are TRBV6-5 and TRBJ1-5, with D perhaps matching TRBD1 (6 bases). Trimming removed 5 bases at V and 5 bases at J, with 10 bases between. There are 13 residues in the CDR3. Germline lookup yields CDR1 MNHEY and CDR2 SVGAGI.

The genes are TRBV28 and TRBJ1-3; 9 bases map to TRBD1. Germline V gene data show CDR1 as MDHEN and CDR2 as SYDVKM. The J segment lost 0 bases and the V segment lost 7 bases, leaving 7 bases of the junction unmatched. The CDR3 covers 16 residues. The CDR3 loop is CASTLTGGLSGNTIYF. CDR3 nucleotide sequence: TGTGCCAGCACCCTGACAGGGGGTCTCTCTGGAAACACCATATATTTT.

This clone was seen a single time. The V and J genes are TRBV4-1 and TRBJ2-3, with D perhaps TRBD2 (6 bases). From germline, CDR1 is MGHRA and CDR2 YSYEKL. The CDR3 runs 15 residues. The V gene lost 1 base and the J gene lost 7 bases, with 15 bases spanning the gap. CDR3 loop: CASSQAASVGNTQYF. The CDR3 coding sequence is TGCGCCAGCAGCCAAGCAGCTAGCGTGGGGAATACGCAGTATTTT.

The rearrangement links TRBV20-1 to TRBJ2-7; no clear D. The CDR3 has 14 amino acids. CDR1 is DFQATT and CDR2 is SNEGSKA in the germline V gene (reference sequence). V was pared by 3 bases and J by 6 bases, with 18 bases between. The CDR3 bases are TGCAGTGCTAGTTCGGTTATTTTGTCCGGCGAGCAGTACTTC. Protein: CSASSVILSGEQYF.

The J gene is TRBJ2-1, the V gene TRBV28; 10 bases are a match to TRBD2. Per germline, CDR1 MDHEN and CDR2 SYDVKM. The ends lost 6 bases at V and 4 bases at J; junction bases unmatched: 6. The CDR3 is 15 amino acids. The CDR3 coding sequence is TGTGCCAGCAGAACCCCAGCGGGAGGGTACAATGAGCAGTTCTTC. It encodes CASRTPAGGYNEQFF.

The chain has TRBV28 and TRBJ1-6; 9 positions match TRBD1. V lost 4 bases and J lost 8; bases outside the gene matches: 6. This CDR3 region has 15 residues. Germline V CDR1 and CDR2: MDHEN, SYDVKM. Here the CDR3 reads CASSSPGQGDSPLHF. The CDR3 DNA reads TGTGCCAGCAGTTCTCCGGGACAGGGCGATTCACCCCTCCACTTT.

The chain carries TRBV27 and TRBJ1-6, with a possible D match to TRBD1 (6 bases). CDR3 size: 16 residues. V was pared by 6 bases and J by 4 bases, with 16 bases between. Germline V gene data show CDR1 as MNHEY and CDR2 as SMNVEV (reference sequence). In DNA, the CDR3 is TGTGCCAGCAGCCTCAGACCGACAGGTTATAATTCACCCCTCCACTTT. As protein: CASSLRPTGYNSPLHF.